Listed here are 6 T cell receptor beta chains from one sample, sequenced in a study of beta chain features in type 1 diabetes. General study findings and limits: TCRB CDR3 length was moderately but significantly reduced in all four CD4+ subsets of Type 1 diabetes patients.

The entirety of the isolated RNA underwent reverse transcription, so expressed TCRB transcripts were sequenced. Only in-frame clones appear in the TCRdb table, and some are missing; sequencing was by immunoSEQ multiplex PCR. The sample contains some 350,000 clones, approximately 13% of which appear only once. These receptors have no identified antigens. Sequences were obtained from naive CD4+ T cells from blood. The origin of the receptors is a woman aged 18-29 years with type 1 diabetes.

The sample holds a few counts of this clone. The V gene is TRBV5-1, the J gene TRBJ1-4, with 7 bases that match TRBD1. Trimming at V came to 4 bases and at J to 8 bases, leaving 14 bases not matched to a gene. The CDR3 is made up of 16 amino acids. Germline values: CDR1 SGHRS, CDR2 YFSETQ. The CDR3: CASSDPRGQVAEKLFF. The CDR3 nucleotides are TGCGCCAGCAGCGATCCCCGAGGACAGGTAGCAGAAAAACTGTTTTTT.

This clone was detected only a few times. This rearrangement joins TRBV5-4 to TRBJ2-3; 9 bases fit TRBD1. After removal of 3 bases from V and 3 bases from J, the junction contained 2 bases not matched to a gene. Germline V gives CDR1 SGHNT, CDR2 YYREEE (reference sequence). The CDR3 has 14 amino acids. The CDR3 DNA reads TGTGCCAGCAGCTCTGGACAGGGGACAGATACGCAGTATTTT. Protein sequence: CASSSGQGTDTQYF.

In its sample, this clone was seen a few times. This rearrangement joins TRBV6-1 to TRBJ2-1; TRBD2 matches 9 bases. Trimming cost V 3 bases and J 8 bases; bases outside gene matches: 8. Germline loops: CDR1 MNHNS, CDR2 SASEGT. The CDR3 spans 15 residues. DNA for the CDR3: TGTGCCAGCAGTGAGACCCTAGCGGGACGGTATGAGCAGTTCTTC. Amino acids: CASSETLAGRYEQFF.

The rearrangement joins TRBV28 to TRBJ2-7; tentatively, D is TRBD1 (6 bases). Germline assignment: CDR1 MDHEN and CDR2 SYDVKM. This CDR3 has 15 amino acids. With 6 bases removed from V and 1 base from J, the gap between germline ends came to 16 bases. This chain's CDR3 is CASSGSGTPSYEQYF. CDR3 nucleotide sequence: TGTGCCAGCAGCGGATCCGGGACACCTTCCTACGAGCAGTACTTC.

This chain joins TRBV4-1 and TRBJ1-2, with 8 bases matching TRBD1. V was pared by 4 bases and J by 3 bases, with 10 bases of the junction left unmatched. Looked up from germline, CDR1 is MGHRA and CDR2 is YSYEKL. CDR3 length: 16 residues. The CDR3 here is CASSPEPQGADYGYTF. The CDR3 bases are TGCGCCAGCAGCCCGGAACCTCAGGGGGCGGACTATGGCTACACCTTC.

V and J are TRBV2 and TRBJ1-2, with D uncertain. This CDR3 comprises 11 residues. Germline V lookup: CDR1 SNHLY, CDR2 FYNNEI. The V and J ends lost 4 bases and 8 bases respectively, with 8 bases between them. CDR3 in amino acids: CASSVNGGYTF. DNA for the CDR3: TGTGCCAGCAGTGTGAATGGCGGCTACACCTTC.